The next 10 T cell receptor beta chains were all read from a single sample in a study of cytomegalovirus exposure and HLA in healthy donors. The PCR had 60 Vbeta and 13 Jbeta primers. Profiling relied on immunoSEQ multiplex PCR, and the TCRdb table lists in-frame clones only, not all of them. Here the sample spans 90,000 to 100,000 clones, about 76% being singletons. Source material: PBMCs. The receptor set was obtained from a woman in her forties in good health and CMV-seronegative.

The table lists this clone with a count of one. The V gene is TRBV5-1, the J gene TRBJ2-5, with TRBD2 identical over 10 bases. Trimming at V came to 0 bases and at J to 2 bases, leaving 4 bases not matched to a gene. CDR3 length: 16 amino acids. Germline loops: CDR1 SGHRS, CDR2 YFSETQ. CDR3 in amino acids: CASSLGELAGQETQYF. DNA of the CDR3: TGCGCCAGCAGCTTGGGGGAACTAGCGGGGCAAGAGACCCAGTACTTC.

The chain is built from TRBV7-2 and TRBJ2-3; 9 bases fit TRBD2. J lost 1 base, V lost 5 bases, and 4 bases had no gene match. This CDR3 region has 15 residues. Per the germline V gene, CDR1 is SGHTA and CDR2 is FQGNSA. The CDR3 spells CASSLLAGGTDTQYF. The CDR3 DNA is TGTGCCAGCAGCCTTTTAGCGGGGGGCACAGATACGCAGTATTTT.

This chain joins TRBV19 and TRBJ2-2, with D perhaps TRBD2 (6 bases). CDR1 is LNHDA, CDR2 SQIVND, per germline (reference sequence). Trimming shortened V by 8 bases and J by 3 bases, and 16 bases separated the two germline ends. The CDR3 loop spans 15 amino acids. CDR3 in amino acids: CASYWGGADTGELFF. The CDR3 nucleotides read TGTGCCAGTTATTGGGGCGGGGCCGACACCGGGGAGCTGTTTTTT.

V usage is TRBV6-5 and J usage is TRBJ1-5; D might be TRBD1 (6 bases). Germline V lookup: CDR1 MNHEY, CDR2 SVGAGI. This CDR3 has 14 residues. V was clipped by 2 bases and J by 7 bases, with 12 bases between them. CDR3 DNA sequence: TGTGCCAGCAGTTACCAGGGGCCGGGGCAGCCCCAGCATTTT. It is translated as CASSYQGPGQPQHF.

The chain recombines TRBV5-5 with TRBJ1-1; the D is unclear. There are 11 residues in the CDR3. Trimming pared 5 bases from V and 1 base from J, leaving 3 bases between. In germline, CDR1 is SGHKS, CDR2 YYEKEE (reference sequence). The CDR3 nucleotides are TGTGCCAGCAGGAGGAACACTGAAGCTTTCTTT. It is translated as CASRRNTEAFF.

A remark on this clone: Given the absence of the conserved phenylalanine or tryptophan at the CDR3 end, a read error is likely. The chain carries TRBV30 and TRBJ1-1; no firm D call. The V end lost 4 bases, the J end lost 3 bases, and 12 bases lay between the germline ends. This CDR3 contains 13 residues. Per the germline V gene, CDR1 is GTSNPN and CDR2 is SVGIG (reference sequence). Here the CDR3 reads CAWISKGDTEAFV. DNA of the CDR3: TGTGCCTGGATCTCTAAGGGAGACACTGAAGCTTTCGTT.

The chain recombines TRBV19 with TRBJ1-1; TRBD1 agrees at 7 bases. Germline lookup yields CDR1 LNHDA and CDR2 SQIVND (reference sequence). The CDR3 length is 14 residues. J was trimmed by 1 base and V by 6 bases; bases with no gene match: 5. The CDR3 bases are TGTGCCAGTAGCCCGGACAGGAGGAACACTGAAGCTTTCTTT. It translates to CASSPDRRNTEAFF.

The chain uses TRBV2 and TRBJ1-5; TRBD1 agrees at 7 bases. V dropped 6 bases and J dropped 0; count of bases not matched to a gene: 8. In germline, CDR1 is SNHLY, CDR2 FYNNEI. The CDR3 totals 16 residues. The CDR3 reads CASRIQGFHSNQPQHF. The CDR3 bases are TGTGCCAGCAGGATACAGGGGTTTCATAGCAATCAGCCCCAGCATTTT.

The chain recombines TRBV15 with TRBJ2-1, with D possibly matching TRBD2 (6 bases). CDR1 and CDR2 (germline): LNHNV, YYDKDF (reference sequence). V was shortened by 0 bases and J by 3 bases, with 12 bases between the two germline ends. The CDR3 totals 16 residues. The CDR3 reads CATSRDRVGLYNEQFF. Written as DNA, the CDR3 is TGTGCCACCAGCAGAGATCGGGTGGGACTCTACAATGAGCAGTTCTTC.

About this clone: The conserved phenylalanine or tryptophan is not found at the CDR3 terminus, so this likely reflects a read error. This chain joins TRBV30 and TRBJ2-3; 8 nucleotides agree with TRBD2. Germline V lookup: CDR1 GTSNPN, CDR2 SVGIG (reference sequence). With 3 bases clipped from V and 6 bases from J, the junction kept 5 bases outside the gene matches. The CDR3 runs to 13 residues. The CDR3: CAWSGGAWDTQYV. Written as DNA, the CDR3 is TGTGCCTGGAGCGGGGGGGCATGGGATACGCAGTATGTT.